This TCR beta chain emerged from a study of T cells in Graves' hyperthyroidism and ophthalmopathy. Findings and caveats of the study: Ophthalmopathy was told apart from stable hyperthyroidism by a 13 V-J model. Within blood appeared most thyroid clonotypes that had expanded above 0.001.

Regions amplified from RNA transcripts were the TCR beta CDR3 regions. Carried out on the TCR CDR3, a first-round RT-PCR used the HTBI primer set. One entry per CDR3 protein results from TCRdb running MiXCR on the multiplex PCR reads. The table has a few hundred thousand distinct CDR3 sequences, under 60% seen once. About this clonotype itself: Antigen unknown.

Germline CDR1 and CDR2: SQVTM and ANQGSEA. The CDR3 is 13 residues long. Germline trimming cut 6 bases from V and 3 bases from J; bases unmatched to any gene: 7. Exclusion of a patient resulted from uncontrolled infection, other autoimmune disease, pregnancy or lactation. For the diagnoses, clinical symptoms, serum thyroxine and TRAb, thyroid ultrasound and orbital computed tomography were used. Sequences were obtained from peripheral blood or thyroid tissue (not recorded which). V gene TRBV29-1 combines with J gene TRBJ1-2; 7 bases align to TRBD1. The sequence derives from an adult woman with Graves' disease, either hyperthyroidism or ophthalmopathy (not recorded which). CDR3 DNA sequence: TGCAGCGTAATAAGACAGGGAGACTATGGCTACACCTTC. Protein sequence: CSVIRQGDYGYTF. Drawing the rest from reference TRBV29-1 and TRBJ1-2, the complete variable domain is SAVISQKPSRDICQRGTSLTIQCQVDSQVTMMFWYRQQPGQSLTLIATANQGSEATYESGFVIDKFPISRPNLTFSTLTVSNMSPEDSSIYLCSVIRQGDYGYTFGSGTRLTVV.